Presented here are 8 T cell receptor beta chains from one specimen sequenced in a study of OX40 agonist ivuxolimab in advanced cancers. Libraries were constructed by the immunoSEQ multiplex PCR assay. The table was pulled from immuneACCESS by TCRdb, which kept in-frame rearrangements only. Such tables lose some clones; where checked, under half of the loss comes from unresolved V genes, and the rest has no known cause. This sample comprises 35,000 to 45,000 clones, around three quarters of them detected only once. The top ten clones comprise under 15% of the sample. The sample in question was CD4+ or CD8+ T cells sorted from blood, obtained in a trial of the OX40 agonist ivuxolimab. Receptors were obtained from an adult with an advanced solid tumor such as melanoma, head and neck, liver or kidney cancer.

The CDR3 nucleotides read TGTGCCAGCTCACCTGGCAGCTTGAACACTGAAGCTTTCTTT. Protein sequence: CASSPGSLNTEAFF. The chain joins TRBV18 to TRBJ1-1; D unclear. The CDR3 consists of 14 residues. Trimming removed 3 bases at V and 0 bases at J, with 8 bases between. In germline, CDR1 is KGHSH, CDR2 LQKENI.

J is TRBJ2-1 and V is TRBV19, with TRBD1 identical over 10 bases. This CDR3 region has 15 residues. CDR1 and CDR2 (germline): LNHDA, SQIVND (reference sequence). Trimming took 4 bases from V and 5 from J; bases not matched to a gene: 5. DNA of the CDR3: TGTGCCAGTAGTACAACCGGGACAGGGGACAATGAGCAGTTCTTC. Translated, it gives CASSTTGTGDNEQFF.

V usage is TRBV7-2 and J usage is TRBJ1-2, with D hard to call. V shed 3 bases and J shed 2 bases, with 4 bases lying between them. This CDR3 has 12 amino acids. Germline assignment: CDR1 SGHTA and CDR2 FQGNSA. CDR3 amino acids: CASSFGNYGYTF. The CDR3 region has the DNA TGTGCCAGCAGCTTTGGCAACTATGGCTACACCTTC. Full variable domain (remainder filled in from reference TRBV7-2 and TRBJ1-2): GAGVSQSPSNKVTEKGKDVELRCDPISGHTALYWYRQSLGQGLEFLIYFQGNSAPDKSGLPSDRFSAERTGGSVSTLTIQRTQQEDSAVYLCASSFGNYGYTFGSGTRLTVV.

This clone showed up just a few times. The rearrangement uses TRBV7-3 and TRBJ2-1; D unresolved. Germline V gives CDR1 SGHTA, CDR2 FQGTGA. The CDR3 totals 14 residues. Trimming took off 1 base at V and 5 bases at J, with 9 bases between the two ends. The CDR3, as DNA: TGTGCCAGCAGCTTAAAGTGGGGAAACAATGAGCAGTTCTTC. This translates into CASSLKWGNNEQFF.

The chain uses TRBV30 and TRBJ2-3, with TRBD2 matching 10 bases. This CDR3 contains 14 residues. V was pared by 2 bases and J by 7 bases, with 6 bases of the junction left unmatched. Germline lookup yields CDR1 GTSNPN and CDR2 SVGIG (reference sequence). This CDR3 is CAWSLEREGHTQYF. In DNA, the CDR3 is TGTGCCTGGAGTTTGGAGCGGGAGGGTCATACGCAGTATTTT.

CDR3 sequence reads: CASKRGGGSGYEQYF. The DNA for the CDR3 is TGTGCCAGCAAACGGGGGGGCGGGAGTGGGTACGAGCAGTACTTC. This sequence joins TRBV27 and TRBJ2-7; 8 bases match TRBD2. Germline CDR1 reads MNHEY; CDR2 reads SMNVEV (reference sequence). The CDR3 is 15 amino acids. V was pared by 7 bases and J by 4 bases, with 12 bases of the junction left unmatched.

CDR3 in DNA: TGTGCCAGCAACAACCCCCGGGGTTCCAAAAACATTCAGTACTTC. It translates to CASNNPRGSKNIQYF. The chain links TRBV5-5 to TRBJ2-4, with a weak D call TRBD2 (5 bases). V lost 6 bases to trimming and J lost 2 bases, with 15 bases between them. The germline gives CDR1 SGHKS, CDR2 YYEKEE (reference sequence). This CDR3 has 15 residues. Using reference TRBV5-5 and TRBJ2-4 for the parts outside the CDR3, the full variable domain is DAGVTQSPTHLIKTRGQQVTLRCSPISGHKSVSWYQQVLGQGPQFIFQYYEKEERGRGNFPDRFSARQFPNYSSELNVNALLLGDSALYLCASNNPRGSKNIQYFGAGTRLSVL.

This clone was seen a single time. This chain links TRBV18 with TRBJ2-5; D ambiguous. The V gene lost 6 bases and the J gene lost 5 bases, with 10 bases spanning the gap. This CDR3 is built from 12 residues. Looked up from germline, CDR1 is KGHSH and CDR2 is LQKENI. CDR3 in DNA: TGTGCCAGCTCCGGAGAGGTGGAGACCCAGTACTTC. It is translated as CASSGEVETQYF. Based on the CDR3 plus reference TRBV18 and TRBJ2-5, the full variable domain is NAGVMQNPRHLVRRRGQEARLRCSPMKGHSHVYWYRQLPEEGLKFMVYLQKENIIDESGMPKERFSAEFPKEGPSILRIQQVVRGDSAAYFCASSGEVETQYFGPGTRLLVL.